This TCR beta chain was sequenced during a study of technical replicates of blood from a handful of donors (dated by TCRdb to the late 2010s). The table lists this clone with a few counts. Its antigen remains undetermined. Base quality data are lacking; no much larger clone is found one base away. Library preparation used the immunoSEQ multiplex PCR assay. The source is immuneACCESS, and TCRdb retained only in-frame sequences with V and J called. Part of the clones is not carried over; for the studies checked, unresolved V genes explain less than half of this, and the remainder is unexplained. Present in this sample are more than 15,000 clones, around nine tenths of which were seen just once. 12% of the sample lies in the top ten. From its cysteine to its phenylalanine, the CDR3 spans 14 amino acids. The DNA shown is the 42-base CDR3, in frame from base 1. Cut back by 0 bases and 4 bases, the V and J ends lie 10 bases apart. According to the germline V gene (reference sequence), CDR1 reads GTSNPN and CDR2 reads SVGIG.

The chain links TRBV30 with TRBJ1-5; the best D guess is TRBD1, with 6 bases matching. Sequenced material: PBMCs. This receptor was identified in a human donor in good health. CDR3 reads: CAWSVQGGNQPQHF. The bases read TGTGCCTGGAGTGTACAAGGGGGAAATCAGCCCCAGCATTTT.